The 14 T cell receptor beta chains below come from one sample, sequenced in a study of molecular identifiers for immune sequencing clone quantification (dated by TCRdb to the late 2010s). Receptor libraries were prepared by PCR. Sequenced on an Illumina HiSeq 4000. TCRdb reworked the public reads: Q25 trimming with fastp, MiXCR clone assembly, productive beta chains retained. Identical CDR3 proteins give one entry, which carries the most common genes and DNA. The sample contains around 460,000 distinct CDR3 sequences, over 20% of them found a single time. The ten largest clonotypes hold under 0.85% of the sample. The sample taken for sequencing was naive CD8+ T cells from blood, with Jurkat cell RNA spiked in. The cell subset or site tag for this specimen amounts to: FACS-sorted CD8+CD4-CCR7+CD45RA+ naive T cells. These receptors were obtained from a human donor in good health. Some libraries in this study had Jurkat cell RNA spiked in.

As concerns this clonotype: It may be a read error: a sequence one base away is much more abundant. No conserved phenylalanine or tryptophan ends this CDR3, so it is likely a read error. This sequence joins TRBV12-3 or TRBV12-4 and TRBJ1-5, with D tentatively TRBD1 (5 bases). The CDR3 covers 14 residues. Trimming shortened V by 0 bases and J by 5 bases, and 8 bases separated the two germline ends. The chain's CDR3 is CASSLAGGDQPQHS. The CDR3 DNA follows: TGTGCCAGCAGTTTAGCCGGAGGGGATCAGCCCCAGCATTCT.

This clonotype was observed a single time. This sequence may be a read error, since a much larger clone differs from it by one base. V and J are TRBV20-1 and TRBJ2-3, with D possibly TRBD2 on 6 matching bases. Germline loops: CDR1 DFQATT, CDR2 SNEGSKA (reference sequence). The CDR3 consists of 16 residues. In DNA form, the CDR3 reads TGCAGTGCTAGAGATCCCCGCGGGGCATACACAGATACGCAGTGTTTT. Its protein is CSARDPRGAYTDTQCF.

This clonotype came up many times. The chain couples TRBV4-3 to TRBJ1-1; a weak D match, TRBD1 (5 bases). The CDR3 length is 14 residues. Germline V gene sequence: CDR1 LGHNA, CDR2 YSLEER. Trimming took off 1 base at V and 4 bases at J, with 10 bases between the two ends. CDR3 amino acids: CASSQGLGGTEAFF. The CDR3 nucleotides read TGCGCCAGCAGCCAAGGTCTGGGGGGCACTGAAGCTTTCTTT.

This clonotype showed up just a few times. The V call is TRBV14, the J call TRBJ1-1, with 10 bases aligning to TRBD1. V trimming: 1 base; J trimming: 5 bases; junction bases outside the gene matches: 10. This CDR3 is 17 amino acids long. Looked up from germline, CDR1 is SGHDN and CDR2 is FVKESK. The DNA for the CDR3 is TGTGCCAGCAGCCAAGCGAGGGGACAGGGGATAGGAACTGAAGCTTTCTTT. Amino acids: CASSQARGQGIGTEAFF.

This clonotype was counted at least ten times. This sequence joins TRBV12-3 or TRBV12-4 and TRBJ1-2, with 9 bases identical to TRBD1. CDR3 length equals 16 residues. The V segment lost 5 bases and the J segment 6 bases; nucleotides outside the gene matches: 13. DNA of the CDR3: TGTGCCAGCAGTCTAACTTCCGGGACAGGGAGGGATGGCTACACCTTC. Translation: CASSLTSGTGRDGYTF.

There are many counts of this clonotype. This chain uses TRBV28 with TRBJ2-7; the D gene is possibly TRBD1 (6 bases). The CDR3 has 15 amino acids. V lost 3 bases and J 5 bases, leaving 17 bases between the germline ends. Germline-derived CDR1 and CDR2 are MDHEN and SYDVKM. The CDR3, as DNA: TGTGCCAGCAGTTTGGACGACGACAGGATCCACGAGCAGTACTTC. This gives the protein CASSLDDDRIHEQYF.

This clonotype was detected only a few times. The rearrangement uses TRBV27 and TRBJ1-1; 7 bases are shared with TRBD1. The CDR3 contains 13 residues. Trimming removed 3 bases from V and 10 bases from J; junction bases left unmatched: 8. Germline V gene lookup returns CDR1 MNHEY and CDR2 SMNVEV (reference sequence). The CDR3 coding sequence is TGTGCCAGCAGTTTGGCGGACAGGTCTCGAGCTTTCTTT. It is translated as CASSLADRSRAFF.

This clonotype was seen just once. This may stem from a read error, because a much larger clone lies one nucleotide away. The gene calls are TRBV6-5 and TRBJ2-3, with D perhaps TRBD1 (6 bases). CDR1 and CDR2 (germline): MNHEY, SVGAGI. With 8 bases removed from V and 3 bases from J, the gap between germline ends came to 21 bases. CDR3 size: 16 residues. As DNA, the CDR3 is TGTGCCAGCGGTTTCAAGACAGGCATTGATACAGATACGCAGTATTTT. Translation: CASGFKTGIDTDTQYF.

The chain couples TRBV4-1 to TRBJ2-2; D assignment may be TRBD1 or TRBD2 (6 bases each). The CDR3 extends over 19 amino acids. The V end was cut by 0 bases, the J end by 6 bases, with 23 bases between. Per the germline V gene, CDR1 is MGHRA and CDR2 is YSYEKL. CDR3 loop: CASSQEGFDGTQGSGELFF. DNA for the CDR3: TGCGCCAGCAGCCAAGAAGGGTTTGATGGGACTCAGGGGTCCGGGGAGCTGTTTTTT.

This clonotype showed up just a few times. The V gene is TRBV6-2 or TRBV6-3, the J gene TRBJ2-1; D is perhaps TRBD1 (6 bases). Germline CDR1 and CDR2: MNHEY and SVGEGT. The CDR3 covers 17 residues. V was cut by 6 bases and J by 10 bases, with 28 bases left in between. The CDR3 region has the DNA TGTGCCAGCAGGTTACAGGGTCGGCTAGACGTGCAAGGCGAGCAGTTCTTC. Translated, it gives CASRLQGRLDVQGEQFF.

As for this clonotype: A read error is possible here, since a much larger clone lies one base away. CDR3 loop: CASNLGAADTQCF. The CDR3 nucleotides are TGTGCCAGCAACCTAGGGGCAGCAGATACGCAGTGTTTT. J is TRBJ2-3 and V is TRBV6-6; D perhaps matches TRBD1 (5 bases). Germline V gene data show CDR1 as MNHNY and CDR2 as SVGAGI (reference sequence). The CDR3 totals 13 residues.

This chain's CDR3 is CASSLIQASSYNEQFF. CDR3 DNA: TGTGCCAGCAGTTTAATTCAGGCGAGCTCCTACAATGAGCAGTTCTTC. The chain employs TRBV28 and TRBJ2-1; no clear D. The CDR3 loop spans 16 amino acids. CDR1 MDHEN and CDR2 SYDVKM come from the germline V gene. The V end lost 2 bases, the J end lost 0 bases, and 11 bases lay between the germline ends.

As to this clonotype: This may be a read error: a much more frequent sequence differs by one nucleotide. CDR3 coding DNA: TGTGCCAGCAGTTTCAAGAACACTGATGCTTTCTTT. This translates into CASSFKNTDAFF. V usage is TRBV12-3 or TRBV12-4 and J usage is TRBJ1-1, with unresolved D. This CDR3 spans 12 amino acids.

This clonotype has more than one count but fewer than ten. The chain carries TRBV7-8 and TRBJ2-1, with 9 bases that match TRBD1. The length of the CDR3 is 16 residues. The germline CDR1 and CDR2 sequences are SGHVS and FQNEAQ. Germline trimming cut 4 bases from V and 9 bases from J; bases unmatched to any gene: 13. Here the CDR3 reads CASSSIRQGEMGEQFF. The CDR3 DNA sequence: TGTGCCAGCAGCTCGATACGACAGGGGGAGATGGGTGAGCAGTTCTTC.